This T cell receptor (beta chain) was sequenced during a study of T cell changes during pregnancy in multiple sclerosis. CDR3 size: 14 residues. Trimming took off 0 bases at V and 8 bases at J, with 9 bases between the two ends. In germline, CDR1 is SGDLS, CDR2 YYNGEE. Here immunoSEQ multiplex PCR was the method, and the copy in TCRdb shows in-frame clones only, minus some. This sample yields approximately 88,000 clones, of which almost 95% are seen a single time; around 2.2% belongs to the top ten. The source material was peripheral blood, sampled in the third trimester of pregnancy. The clonotype comes from a female donor with multiple sclerosis, enrolled in a pregnancy study. The chain carries TRBV9 and TRBJ1-6, with D possibly matching TRBD1 (5 bases). This chain's CDR3 is CASSVDQGYSPLHF. Here the CDR3 DNA reads TGTGCCAGCAGCGTAGATCAGGGTTATTCACCCCTCCACTTT.